This T cell receptor beta chain was captured in a study of HIV-infected patients and healthy controls. Overall study findings and caveats: MAIT alpha-chain CDR3s were frequent in healthy controls, depleted in HIV+. Compared with untreated HIV+ repertoires, healthy controls showed roughly threefold more distinct CDR3s and higher Shannon diversity.

The CDR3 length is 14 residues. CDR1 and CDR2 (germline): MNHEY, SMNVEV (reference sequence). The germline V and J ends were trimmed by 5 bases and 4 bases, with 14 bases remaining between them. Whole blood was used without fractionation, so all unsorted peripheral T cells were included. About 500 ng RNA was reverse transcribed with alpha and beta constant-region primers. Alpha and beta chain libraries were made separately by chain-specific third strand synthesis with multiplexing indices. A short first PCR added P5 and P7 adapter elements and a second index. TCRdb itself ran the 5' RACE reads through MiXCR, one entry per CDR3 protein. In the table there are about 7,600 distinct CDR3 sequences, about 9% of which are singletons. This clonotype qualifies as medium-sized. Its antigen is as yet unknown.

The source of this sequence is an adult with HIV infection. The rearrangement joins TRBV27 to TRBJ1-1; TRBD1 might be the D (5 bases). The input for sequencing was blood, taken before antiretroviral therapy. The CDR3 reads CASSPDGAATEAFF. The CDR3 nucleotides read TGTGCCAGCAGTCCGGATGGGGCAGCCACTGAAGCTTTCTTT.